This section outlines one T cell receptor beta chain sequence together with its context. Antigen unknown. An end of the junction differs from the germline gene, which may be a read error. The data are from a study of blood T cells in healthy people across ages. Findings and limits, study-wide: A greater number of naive CD4+ cells and higher diversity distinguished long-lived donors from aged donors. Conclusively comparing naive with antigen-experienced cells was impossible with unsorted PBMCs. Age showed a roughly linear inverse relationship with TCR beta diversity per million T cells.

A second PCR of 7 to 11 cycles used a sample-barcoded 5' primer and a J-beta primer mix. TCRdb reanalysed the 5' RACE reads using MiXCR and keeps one entry per CDR3 protein. The data contain about 690,000 distinct CDR3 sequences, approximately 40% of them singletons. Isolated PBMCs totaled at least 7 million in each sample. CDR1 and CDR2 (germline): LGHNA, YSLEER. This CDR3 region has 15 residues. The chain links TRBV4-3 to TRBJ1-2; TRBD1 matches at 8 bases. The sequence came from an older man in good health. Sequencing used blood. The CDR3 DNA reads TGCGCCAACAGCGAAGGGACAGGCGGTAACTATGGCTACACCTTC. This gives the protein CANSEGTGGNYGYTF.